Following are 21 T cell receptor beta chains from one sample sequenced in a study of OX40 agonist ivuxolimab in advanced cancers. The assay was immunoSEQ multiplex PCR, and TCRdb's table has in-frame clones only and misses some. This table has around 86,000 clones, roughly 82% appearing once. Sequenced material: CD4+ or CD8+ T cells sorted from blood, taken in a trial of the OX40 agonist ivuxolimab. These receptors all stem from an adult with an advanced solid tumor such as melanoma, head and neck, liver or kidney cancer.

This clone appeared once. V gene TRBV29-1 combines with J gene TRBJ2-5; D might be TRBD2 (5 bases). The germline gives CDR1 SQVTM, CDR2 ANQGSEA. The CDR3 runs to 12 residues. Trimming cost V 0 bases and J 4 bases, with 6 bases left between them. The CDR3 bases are TGCAGCGTTGAAGACGGGGTAGAGACCCAGTACTTC. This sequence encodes CSVEDGVETQYF.

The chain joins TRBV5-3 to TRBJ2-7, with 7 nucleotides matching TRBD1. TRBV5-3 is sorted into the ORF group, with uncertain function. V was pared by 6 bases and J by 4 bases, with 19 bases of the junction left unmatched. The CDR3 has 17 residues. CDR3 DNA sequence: TGTGCCAGAATCGGCCCCCCCCGGGACAGCAAAGAATACGAGCAGTACGTC. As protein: CARIGPPRDSKEYEQYV.

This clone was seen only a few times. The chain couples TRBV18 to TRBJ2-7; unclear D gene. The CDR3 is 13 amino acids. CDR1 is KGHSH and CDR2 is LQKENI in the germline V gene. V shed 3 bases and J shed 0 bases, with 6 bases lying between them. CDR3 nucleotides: TGTGCCAGCTCACCGTCAGCCTCCTACGAGCAGTACTTC. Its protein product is CASSPSASYEQYF.

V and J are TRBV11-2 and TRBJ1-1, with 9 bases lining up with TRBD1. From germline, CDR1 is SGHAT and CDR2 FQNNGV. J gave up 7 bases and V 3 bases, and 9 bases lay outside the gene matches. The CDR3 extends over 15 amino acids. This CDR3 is CASSFWGTGGFEAFF. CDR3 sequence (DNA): TGTGCCAGCAGCTTTTGGGGAACAGGGGGCTTTGAAGCTTTCTTT.

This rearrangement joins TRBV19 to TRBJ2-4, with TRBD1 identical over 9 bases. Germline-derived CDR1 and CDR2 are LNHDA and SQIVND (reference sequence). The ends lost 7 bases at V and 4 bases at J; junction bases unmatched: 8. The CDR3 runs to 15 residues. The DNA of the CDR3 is TGTGCCAGTAATTCGGACAGGGGTGGTAAAAACATTCAGTACTTC. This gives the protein CASNSDRGGKNIQYF.

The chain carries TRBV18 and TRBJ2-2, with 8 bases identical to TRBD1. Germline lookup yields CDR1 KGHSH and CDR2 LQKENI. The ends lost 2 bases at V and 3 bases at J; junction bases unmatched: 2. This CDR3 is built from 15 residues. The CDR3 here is CASSPVQGDTGELFF. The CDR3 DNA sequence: TGTGCCAGCTCACCAGTACAGGGGGACACCGGGGAGCTGTTTTTT.

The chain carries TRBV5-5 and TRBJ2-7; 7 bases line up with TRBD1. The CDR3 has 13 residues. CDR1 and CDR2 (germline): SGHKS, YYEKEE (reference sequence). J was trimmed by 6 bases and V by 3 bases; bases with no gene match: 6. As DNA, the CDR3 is TGTGCCAGCAGCTCACAGGGACAGCTCGAGCAGTACTTC. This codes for CASSSQGQLEQYF.

The CDR3 protein is CASSPRQTDGYTF. The CDR3, as DNA: TGCGCCAGCAGCCCCCGACAGACAGATGGCTACACCTTC. This sequence joins TRBV5-1 and TRBJ1-2, with D possibly TRBD1 on 5 matching bases. Trimming shortened V by 4 bases and J by 6 bases, and 13 bases separated the two germline ends. CDR1 and CDR2 (germline): SGHRS, YFSETQ. There are 13 residues in the CDR3.

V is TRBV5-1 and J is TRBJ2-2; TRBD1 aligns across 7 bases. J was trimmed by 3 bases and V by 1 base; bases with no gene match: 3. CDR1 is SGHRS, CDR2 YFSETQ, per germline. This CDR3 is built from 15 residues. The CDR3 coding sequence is TGCGCCAGCAGCTTGCGGCAGGGGGACACCGGGGAGCTGTTTTTT. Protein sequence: CASSLRQGDTGELFF.

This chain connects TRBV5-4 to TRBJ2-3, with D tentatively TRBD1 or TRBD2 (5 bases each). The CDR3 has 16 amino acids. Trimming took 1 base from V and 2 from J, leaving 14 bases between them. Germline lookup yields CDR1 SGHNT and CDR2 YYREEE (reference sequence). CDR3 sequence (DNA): TGTGCCAGCAGCTTGTCGGGGCAGGGCGTCACAGATACGCAGTATTTT. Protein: CASSLSGQGVTDTQYF.

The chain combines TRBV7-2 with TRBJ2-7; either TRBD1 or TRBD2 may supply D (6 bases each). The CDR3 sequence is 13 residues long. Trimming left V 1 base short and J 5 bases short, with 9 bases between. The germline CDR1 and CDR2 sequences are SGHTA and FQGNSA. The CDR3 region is CASSLDREDEQYF. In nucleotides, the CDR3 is TGTGCCAGCAGCTTAGACAGGGAGGACGAGCAGTACTTC.

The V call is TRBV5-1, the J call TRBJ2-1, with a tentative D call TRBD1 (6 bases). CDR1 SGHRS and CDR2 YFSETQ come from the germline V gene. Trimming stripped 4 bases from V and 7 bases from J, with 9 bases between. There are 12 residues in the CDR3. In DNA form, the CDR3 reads TGCGCCAGCAGCATTCAGGGGAATGAGCAGTTCTTC. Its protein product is CASSIQGNEQFF.

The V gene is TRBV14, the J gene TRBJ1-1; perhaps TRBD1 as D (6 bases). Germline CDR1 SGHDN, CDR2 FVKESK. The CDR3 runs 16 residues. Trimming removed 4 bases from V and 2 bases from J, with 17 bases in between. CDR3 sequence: CASSRKAWGLNTEAFF. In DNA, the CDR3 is TGTGCCAGCAGCCGAAAAGCCTGGGGGCTAAACACTGAAGCTTTCTTT.

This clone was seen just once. The CDR3 DNA reads TGTGCCAGCAGCTTAGACGACAGGGCGGGCGGGGAGCTGTTTTTT. Translation gives CASSLDDRAGGELFF. The chain couples TRBV7-8 to TRBJ2-2; 7 bases are a match to TRBD1. The V and J ends lost 1 base and 7 bases, in that order; junction bases with no gene match: 6. Germline lookup yields CDR1 SGHVS and CDR2 FQNEAQ. The CDR3 is 15 residues long.

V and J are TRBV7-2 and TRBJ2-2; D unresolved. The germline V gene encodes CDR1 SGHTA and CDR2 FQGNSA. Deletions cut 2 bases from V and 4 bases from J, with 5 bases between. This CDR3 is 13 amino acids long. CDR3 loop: CASSLLGTGELFF. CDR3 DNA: TGTGCCAGCAGCTTATTGGGCACCGGGGAGCTGTTTTTT.

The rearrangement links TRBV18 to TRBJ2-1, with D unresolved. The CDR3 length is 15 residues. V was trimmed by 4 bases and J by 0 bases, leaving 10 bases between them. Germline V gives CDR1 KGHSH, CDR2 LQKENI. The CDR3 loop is CASSLEVSSYNEQFF. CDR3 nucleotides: TGTGCCAGCTCACTCGAAGTCAGCTCCTACAATGAGCAGTTCTTC.

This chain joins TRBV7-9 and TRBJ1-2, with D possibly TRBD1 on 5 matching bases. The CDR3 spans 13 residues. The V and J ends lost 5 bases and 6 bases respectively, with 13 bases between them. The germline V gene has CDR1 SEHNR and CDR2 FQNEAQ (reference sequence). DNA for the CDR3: TGTGCCAGCAGCACACGGGGCTCACATGGCTACACCTTC. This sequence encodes CASSTRGSHGYTF.

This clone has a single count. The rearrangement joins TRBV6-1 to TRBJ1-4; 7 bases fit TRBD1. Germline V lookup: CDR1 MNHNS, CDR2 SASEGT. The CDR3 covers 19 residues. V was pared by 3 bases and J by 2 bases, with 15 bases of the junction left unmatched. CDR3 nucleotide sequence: TGTGCCAGCAGTGATCGGGGGACAGTTGGAGGTGTGACTAATGAAAAACTGTTTTTT. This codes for CASSDRGTVGGVTNEKLFF.

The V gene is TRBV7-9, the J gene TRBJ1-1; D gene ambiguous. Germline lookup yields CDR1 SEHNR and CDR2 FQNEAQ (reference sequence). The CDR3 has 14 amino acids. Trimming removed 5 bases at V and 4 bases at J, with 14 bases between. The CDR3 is CASSQEGGSTEAFF. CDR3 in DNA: TGTGCCAGCAGCCAAGAAGGTGGGAGCACTGAAGCTTTCTTT.

The CDR3 region has the DNA TGTGCCAGCAGCCAAGAAGGGGCTAGCGGGGGCCTTGAGCAGTTCTTC. This codes for CASSQEGASGGLEQFF. J is TRBJ2-1 and V is TRBV4-2, with 10 bases fitting TRBD2. This CDR3 has 16 amino acids. V shed 0 bases, J shed 9 bases, and the junction held 8 bases outside the gene matches. The germline V gene encodes CDR1 LGHNA and CDR2 YNFKEQ.

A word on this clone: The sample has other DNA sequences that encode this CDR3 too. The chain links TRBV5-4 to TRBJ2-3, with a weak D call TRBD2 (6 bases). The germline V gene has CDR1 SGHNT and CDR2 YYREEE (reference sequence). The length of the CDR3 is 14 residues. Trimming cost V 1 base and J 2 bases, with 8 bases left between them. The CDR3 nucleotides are TGTGCCAGCAGCTTGCGCGGGGACACAGATACGCAGTATTTT. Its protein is CASSLRGDTDTQYF.